This TCR beta chain is from a study of blood T cell repertoires in COVID-19. The CDR3 loop spans 14 amino acids. The ends were cut back, 3 bases at V and 6 bases at J, with 12 bases in the middle. Looked up from germline, CDR1 is LNHDA and CDR2 is SQIVND (reference sequence). This clone was seen a few times. The protocol was immunoSEQ multiplex PCR, while the TCRdb copy is restricted to in-frame clones and leaves out a portion. The profile shows approximately 100,000 clones, approximately 91% of them singletons. The rearrangement links TRBV19 to TRBJ1-5; TRBD1 might be the D (5 bases). The sequence derives from a woman in her fifties or sixties with acute or convalescent COVID-19. Source material: peripheral blood. The CDR3, as DNA: TGTGCCAGTAGTATCAGCCAGGGTAGTCAGCCCCAGCATTTT. It translates to CASSISQGSQPQHF.